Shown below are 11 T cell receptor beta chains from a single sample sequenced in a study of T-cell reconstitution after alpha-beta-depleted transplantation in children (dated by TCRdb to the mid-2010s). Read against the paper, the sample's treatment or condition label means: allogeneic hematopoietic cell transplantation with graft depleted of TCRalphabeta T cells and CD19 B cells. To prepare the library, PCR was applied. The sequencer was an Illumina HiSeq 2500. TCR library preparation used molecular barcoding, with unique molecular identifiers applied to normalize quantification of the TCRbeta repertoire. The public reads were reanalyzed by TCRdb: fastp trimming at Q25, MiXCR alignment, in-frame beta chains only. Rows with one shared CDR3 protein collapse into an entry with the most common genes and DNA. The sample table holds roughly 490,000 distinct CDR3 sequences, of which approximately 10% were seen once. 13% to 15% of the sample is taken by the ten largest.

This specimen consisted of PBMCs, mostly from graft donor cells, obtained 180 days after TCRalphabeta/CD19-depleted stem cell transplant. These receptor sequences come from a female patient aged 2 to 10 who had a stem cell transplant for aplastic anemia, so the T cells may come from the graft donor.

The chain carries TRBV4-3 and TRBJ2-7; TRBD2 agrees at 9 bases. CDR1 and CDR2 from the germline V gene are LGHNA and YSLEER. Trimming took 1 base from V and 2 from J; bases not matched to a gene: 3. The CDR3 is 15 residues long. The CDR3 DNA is TGCGCCAGCAGCCAAGTGGCTAGCGGGACCTACGAGCAGTACTTC. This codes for CASSQVASGTYEQYF.

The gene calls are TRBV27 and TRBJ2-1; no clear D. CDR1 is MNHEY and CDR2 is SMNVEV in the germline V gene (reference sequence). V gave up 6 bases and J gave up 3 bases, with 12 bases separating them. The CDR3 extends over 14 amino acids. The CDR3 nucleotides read TGTGCCAGCAGAAGAGTGCGGCTCTACAATGAGCAGTTCTTC. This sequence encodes CASRRVRLYNEQFF.

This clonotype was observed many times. The CDR3 DNA reads TGTGCCAGCAGTGAATGGCAGACAGGGGCGGGGGACATTCAGTACTTC. Protein product: CASSEWQTGAGDIQYF. The genes are TRBV25-1 and TRBJ2-4; D perhaps matches TRBD1 (8 bases). V was pared by 1 base and J by 8 bases, with 18 bases between. CDR1 is MGHDK, CDR2 SYGVNS, per germline. The CDR3 loop spans 16 amino acids.

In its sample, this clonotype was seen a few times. The DNA of the CDR3 is TGTGCCAGCAGCCTTAGATCCGACAGGGGAACCGGAAACACCATATATTTT. Translating gives CASSLRSDRGTGNTIYF. The V gene is TRBV11-2, the J gene TRBJ1-3, with TRBD1 matching over 8 bases. After removal of 5 bases from V and 4 bases from J, the junction contained 13 bases not matched to a gene. This CDR3 has 17 residues. Germline V gene lookup returns CDR1 SGHAT and CDR2 FQNNGV.

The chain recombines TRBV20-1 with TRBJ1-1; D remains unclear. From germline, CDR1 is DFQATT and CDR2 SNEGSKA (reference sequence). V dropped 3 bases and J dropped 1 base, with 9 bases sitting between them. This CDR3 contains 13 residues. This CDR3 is CSARNPANTEAFF. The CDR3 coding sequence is TGCAGTGCTAGGAACCCTGCGAACACTGAAGCTTTCTTT.

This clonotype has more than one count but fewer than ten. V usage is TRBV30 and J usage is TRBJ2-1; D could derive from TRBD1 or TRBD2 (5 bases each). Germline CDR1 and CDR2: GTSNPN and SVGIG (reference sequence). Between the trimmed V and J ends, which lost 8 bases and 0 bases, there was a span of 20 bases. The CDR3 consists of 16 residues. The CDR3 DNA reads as TGTGCCCGAAGCTTACCGGGACCGCGCTCCTACAATGAGCAGTTCTTC. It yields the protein CARSLPGPRSYNEQFF.

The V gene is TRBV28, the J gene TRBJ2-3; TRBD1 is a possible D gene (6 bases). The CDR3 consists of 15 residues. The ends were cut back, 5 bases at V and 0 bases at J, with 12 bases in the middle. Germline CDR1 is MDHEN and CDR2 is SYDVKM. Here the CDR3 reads CASSGTYYSTDTQYF. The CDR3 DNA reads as TGTGCCAGCAGTGGGACATACTATAGCACAGATACGCAGTATTTT. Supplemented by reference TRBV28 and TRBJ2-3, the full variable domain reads DVKVTQSSRYLVKRTGEKVFLECVQDMDHENMFWYRQDPGLGLRLIYFSYDVKMKEKGDIPEGYSVSREKKERFSLILESASTNQTSMYLCASSGTYYSTDTQYFGPGTRLTVL.

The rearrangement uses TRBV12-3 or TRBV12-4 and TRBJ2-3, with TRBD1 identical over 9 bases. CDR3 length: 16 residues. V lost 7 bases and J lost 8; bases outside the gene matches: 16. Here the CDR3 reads CASTHRARTGEVTQYF. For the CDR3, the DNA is TGTGCCAGCACCCACAGGGCACGGACAGGGGAGGTTACGCAGTATTTT.

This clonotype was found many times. The CDR3 DNA is TGTGCCACCAGTGATTCTGGACTCTCGAATACGCAGTATTTT. Amino acids: CATSDSGLSNTQYF. The chain uses TRBV24-1 and TRBJ2-3, with a tentative D call TRBD2 (5 bases). The CDR3 is 14 amino acids. CDR1 is KGHDR, CDR2 SFDVKD, per germline. The V and J ends lost 2 bases and 7 bases respectively, with 12 bases between them.

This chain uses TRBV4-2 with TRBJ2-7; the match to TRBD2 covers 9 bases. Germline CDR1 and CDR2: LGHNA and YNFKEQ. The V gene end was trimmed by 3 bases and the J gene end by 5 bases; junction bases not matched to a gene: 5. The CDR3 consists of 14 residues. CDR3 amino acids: CASSHSGSPHEQYF. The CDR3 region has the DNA TGTGCCAGCAGCCATAGCGGGAGCCCCCACGAGCAGTACTTC.

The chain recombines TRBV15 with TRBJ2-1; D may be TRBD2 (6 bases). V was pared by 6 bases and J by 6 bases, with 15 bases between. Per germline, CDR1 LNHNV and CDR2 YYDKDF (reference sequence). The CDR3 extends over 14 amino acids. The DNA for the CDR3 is TGTGCCACCAGTGCCGGGGCGGGGATCAATGAGCAGTTCTTC. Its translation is CATSAGAGINEQFF.